This T cell receptor beta chain was identified in a study of blood T cell repertoires in COVID-19. V gave up 5 bases and J gave up 5 bases, with 12 bases separating them. CDR1 is MNHEY, CDR2 SVGAGI, per germline. This CDR3 has 13 residues. The protocol was immunoSEQ multiplex PCR, while the TCRdb copy is restricted to in-frame clones and leaves out a portion. The sample yields some 130,000 clones, roughly 90% seen once. The chain recombines TRBV6-5 with TRBJ2-5; possible D gene TRBD2, 5 bases. This sequence originates from an older man with active COVID-19. Material: peripheral blood. CDR3 sequence: CASSRTVPETQYF. CDR3 DNA sequence: TGTGCCAGCAGTCGGACTGTCCCGGAGACCCAGTACTTC.